This T cell receptor beta chain was identified during a study of identical twins. This clonotype appeared many times. The antigen remains undetermined. No donor was unhealthy or non-Caucasian. Germline lookup yields CDR1 DFQATT and CDR2 SNEGSKA (reference sequence). The J segment lost 1 base and the V segment lost 4 bases, leaving 8 bases of the junction unmatched. This CDR3 spans 17 amino acids. General study results and limits: Among out-of-frame alpha sequences shared by twins, low generation probability occurred in excess. Fewer insertions were carried by abundant cord blood beta clonotypes, but none was seen in memory repertoires.

Unique molecular identifiers were in the cDNA, with template-switch universal primer binding. TCRdb reprocessed the 5' RACE reads with MiXCR, giving one entry per CDR3 protein. The sample contains 150,000 or so distinct CDR3 sequences, around 3.5% of which appear only once. The receptor was isolated from a young man in good health. The J gene is TRBJ2-1, the V gene TRBV20-1, with 12 nucleotides matching TRBD2. The specimen sequenced was memory T cells sorted from blood. CDR3: CSAKLAGGRTSYNEQFF. The CDR3 DNA is TGCAGTGCTAAACTAGCGGGAGGTCGGACATCCTACAATGAGCAGTTCTTC.